This T cell receptor beta chain was documented in a study of CD8 T cell repertoires and HIV-1 epitope variants. Study-wide context: T cells were stimulated with Twenty-five Gag and Nef peptides separately. Cultures ran around nine days, with IL-2, IL-7 and IL-15 added on days 3 and 7. Controls were a CMV, EBV and flu pool, Ebola AY9, and no peptide.

Profiling relied on immunoSEQ multiplex PCR, and the TCRdb table lists in-frame clones only, not all of them. The sample yields about 95,000 clones, 60% to 80% seen once. CDR1 SNHLY and CDR2 FYNNEI come from the germline V gene. The CDR3 sequence is 16 residues long. Trimming pared 3 bases from V and 1 base from J, leaving 10 bases between. The rearrangement links TRBV2 to TRBJ2-6; no clear D gene. This TCR came from a male donor with HIV. Input material: uncultured baseline CD8+ T cells from peripheral blood mononuclear cells (PBMCs). The CDR3 region is CASSDWAGSGANVLTF. CDR3 in DNA: TGTGCCAGCAGTGATTGGGCCGGGTCTGGGGCCAACGTCCTGACTTTC.